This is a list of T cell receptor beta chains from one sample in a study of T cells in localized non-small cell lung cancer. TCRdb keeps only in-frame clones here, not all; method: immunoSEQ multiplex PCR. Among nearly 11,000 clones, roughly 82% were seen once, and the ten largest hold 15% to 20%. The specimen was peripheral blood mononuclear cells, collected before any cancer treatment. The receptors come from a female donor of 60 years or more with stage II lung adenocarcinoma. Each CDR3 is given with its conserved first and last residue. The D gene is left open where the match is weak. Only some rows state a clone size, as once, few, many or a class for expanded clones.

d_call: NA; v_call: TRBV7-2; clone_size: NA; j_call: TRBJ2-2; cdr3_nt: TGTGCCAGCAGTGGGAGCAGGGACACCGGGGAGCTGTTTTTT; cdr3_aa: CASSGSRDTGELFF
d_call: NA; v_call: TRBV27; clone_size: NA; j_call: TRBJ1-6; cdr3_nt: TGTGCCAGCAGACCGGACTCCAGCTCCTATAATTCACCCCTGCACTTT; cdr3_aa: CASRPDSSSYNSPLHF
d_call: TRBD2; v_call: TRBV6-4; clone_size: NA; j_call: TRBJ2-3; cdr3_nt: TGTGCCAGCAGTGCGACTAGCGGGGGCACAGATACGCAGTATTTT; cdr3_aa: CASSATSGGTDTQYF
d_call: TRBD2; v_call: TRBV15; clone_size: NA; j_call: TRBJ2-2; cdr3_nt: TGTGCCACCAGCAGAGGACTAGCGGGACTTACCGGGGAGCTGTTTTTT; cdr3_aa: CATSRGLAGLTGELFF
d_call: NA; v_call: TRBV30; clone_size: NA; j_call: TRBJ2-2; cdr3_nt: TGTGCCTGGGGAGGGGCCAGTGGAACCGGGGAGCTGTTTTTT; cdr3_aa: CAWGGASGTGELFF
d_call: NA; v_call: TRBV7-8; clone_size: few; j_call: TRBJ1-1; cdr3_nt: TGTGCCAGCAGCTTAGAGGGACCCCAAGAAGCTTTCTTT; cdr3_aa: CASSLEGPQEAFF
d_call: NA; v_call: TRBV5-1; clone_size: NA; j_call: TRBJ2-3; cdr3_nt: TGCGCCAGCAGCTTCCCGTGGCAGGGGGGAAACACAGATACGCAGTATTTT; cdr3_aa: CASSFPWQGGNTDTQYF
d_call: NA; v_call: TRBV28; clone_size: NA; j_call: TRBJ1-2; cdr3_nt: TGTGCCAGTAGGACCGTCATTGGTGGCTATGGCTACACCTTC; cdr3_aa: CASRTVIGGYGYTF
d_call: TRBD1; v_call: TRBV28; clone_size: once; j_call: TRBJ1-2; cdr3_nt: TGTGCCAGCAGTAGGGGTGGGACAGGCTCTAACTATGGCTACACCTTC; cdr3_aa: CASSRGGTGSNYGYTF
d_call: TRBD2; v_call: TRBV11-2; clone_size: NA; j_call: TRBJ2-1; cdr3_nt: TGTGCCAGCAGCTTAGCTCGTAGAGCGGGATCAAACAATGAGCAGTTCTTC; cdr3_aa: CASSLARRAGSNNEQFF
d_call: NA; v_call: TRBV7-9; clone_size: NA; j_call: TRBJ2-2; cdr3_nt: TGTGCAGCCCCAACATGGGGGGCCGGGGAGCTGTTTTTT; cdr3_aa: CAAPTWGAGELFF
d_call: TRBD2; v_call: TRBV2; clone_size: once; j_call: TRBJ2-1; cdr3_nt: TGTGCCAGCAGTGACCCTCGTCGGGGAGATGGGACTAGCGGGATATCGTCCTACAATGAGCAGTTCTTC; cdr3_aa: CASSDPRRGDGTSGISSYNEQFF
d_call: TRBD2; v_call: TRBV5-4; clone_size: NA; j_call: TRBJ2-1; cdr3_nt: TGTGCCAGCAGCTTGGAACTAGCGAGCAATGAGCAGTTCTTC; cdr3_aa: CASSLELASNEQFF
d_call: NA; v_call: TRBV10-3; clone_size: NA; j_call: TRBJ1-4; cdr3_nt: TGTGCCATCAGTAGTCTAGGGGATACTAATGAAAAACTGTTTTTT; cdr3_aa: CAISSLGDTNEKLFF
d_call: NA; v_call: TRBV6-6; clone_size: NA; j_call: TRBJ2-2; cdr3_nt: TGTGCCACCCAACAGGCAACCGGGGAGCTGTTTTTT; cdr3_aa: CATQQATGELFF
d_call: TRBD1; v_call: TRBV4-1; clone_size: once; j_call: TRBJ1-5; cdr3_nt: TGCGCCAGCAGCCATCCCAGGGGGCGAGGCCAGCATTTT; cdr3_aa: CASSHPRGRGQHF
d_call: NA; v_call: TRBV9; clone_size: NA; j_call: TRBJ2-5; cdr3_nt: TGTGCCAGCAGCCCTCGGACAGCTAAGGCAGAGACCCAGTACTTC; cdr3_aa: CASSPRTAKAETQYF
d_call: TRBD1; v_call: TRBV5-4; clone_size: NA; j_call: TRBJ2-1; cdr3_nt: TGCGCCAGCAGCCAAGATGGGACAGGGAATCTCTACAATGAGCAGTTCTTC; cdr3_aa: CASSQDGTGNLYNEQFF
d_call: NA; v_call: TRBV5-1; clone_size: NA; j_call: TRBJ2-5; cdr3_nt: TGCGCCAGCAGCTTCGTGGGCGAGACCCAGTACTTC; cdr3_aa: CASSFVGETQYF
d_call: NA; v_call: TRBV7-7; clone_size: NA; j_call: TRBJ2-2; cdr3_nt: TGTGCTAGCAGCTTCGGGCAGGTTACCGGGGAGCTGTTTTTT; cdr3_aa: CASSFGQVTGELFF
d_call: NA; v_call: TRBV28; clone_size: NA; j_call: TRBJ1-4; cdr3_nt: TGTGCCAGCCTGTTAAAAGGGTCGGAAAAACTGTTTTTT; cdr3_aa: CASLLKGSEKLFF
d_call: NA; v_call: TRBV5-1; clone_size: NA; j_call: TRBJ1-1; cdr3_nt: TGCGCCAGCAGCAACGGGGAATGGGACAATACTGAAGCTTTCTTT; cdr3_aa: CASSNGEWDNTEAFF
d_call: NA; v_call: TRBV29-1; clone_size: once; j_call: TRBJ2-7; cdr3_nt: TGCAGCGTTGAAGGGCAGGGGTTGGACGAGCAGTACTTC; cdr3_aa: CSVEGQGLDEQYF
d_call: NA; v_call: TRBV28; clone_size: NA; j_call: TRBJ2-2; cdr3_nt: TGTGCCAGCAGTTCACGGAGGGACAGATCGAACACCGGGGAGCTGTTTTTT; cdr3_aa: CASSSRRDRSNTGELFF
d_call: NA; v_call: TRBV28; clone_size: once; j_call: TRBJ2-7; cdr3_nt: TGTGCCAGCAGTTTCGCTCCCTACGAGCAGTACTTC; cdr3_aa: CASSFAPYEQYF
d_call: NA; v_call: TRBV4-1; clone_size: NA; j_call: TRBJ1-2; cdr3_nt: TGCGCCAGCAGCCAAGAAGTTAACTATGGCTACACCTTC; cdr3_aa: CASSQEVNYGYTF
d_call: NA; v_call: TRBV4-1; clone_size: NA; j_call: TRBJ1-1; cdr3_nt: TGCGCCAGCAGCCAAGAAGTCGGGGGCTCGTGGTACACTGAAGCTTTCTTT; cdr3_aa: CASSQEVGGSWYTEAFF
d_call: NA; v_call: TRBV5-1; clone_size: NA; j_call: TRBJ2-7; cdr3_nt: TGCGCCAGCAGCAACACAGGGAGCGAGCAGTACTTC; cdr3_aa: CASSNTGSEQYF
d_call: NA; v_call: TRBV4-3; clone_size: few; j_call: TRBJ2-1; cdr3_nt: TGCGCCAGCAGCCAAGTCTGGCTGAGGGGTGAGCAGTTCTTC; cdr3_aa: CASSQVWLRGEQFF
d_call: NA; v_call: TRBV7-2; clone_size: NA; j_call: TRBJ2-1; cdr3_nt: TGTGCCAGCAGCACAGGGATACGGGAGCAGTTCTTC; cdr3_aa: CASSTGIREQFF
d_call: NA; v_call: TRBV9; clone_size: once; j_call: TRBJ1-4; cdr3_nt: TGTGCCAGCAGCGTTACGGCGGCAACTAATGAAAAACTGTTTTTT; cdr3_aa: CASSVTAATNEKLFF
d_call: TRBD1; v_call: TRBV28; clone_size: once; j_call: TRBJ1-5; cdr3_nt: TGTGCCAGCAGTTTTCTACAGGGGGGACATAGCAATCAGCCCCAGCATTTT; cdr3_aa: CASSFLQGGHSNQPQHF
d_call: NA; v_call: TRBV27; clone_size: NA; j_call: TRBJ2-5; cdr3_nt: TGTGCCAGCAGCCGCGGGATTCAAGAGACCCAGTACTTC; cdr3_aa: CASSRGIQETQYF
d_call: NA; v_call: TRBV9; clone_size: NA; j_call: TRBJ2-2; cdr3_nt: TGTGCCAGCAGCGTAGAAGTCGGACGGGAGCTGTTTTTT; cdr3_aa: CASSVEVGRELFF
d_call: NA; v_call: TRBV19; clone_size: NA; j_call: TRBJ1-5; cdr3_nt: TGTGCCAGTAGTCGAGGGTCCTATAGCAATCAGCCCCAGCATTTT; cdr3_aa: CASSRGSYSNQPQHF
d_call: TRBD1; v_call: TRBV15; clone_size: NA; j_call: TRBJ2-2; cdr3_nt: TGTGCCACCAGCAGAGATCATCGGACAGGGGGCTTTATCGGGGAGCTGTTTTTT; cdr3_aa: CATSRDHRTGGFIGELFF
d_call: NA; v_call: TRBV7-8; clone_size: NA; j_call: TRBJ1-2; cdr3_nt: TGTGCCAGCAGCCCACAGGGTGACTATGGCTACACCTTC; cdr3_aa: CASSPQGDYGYTF
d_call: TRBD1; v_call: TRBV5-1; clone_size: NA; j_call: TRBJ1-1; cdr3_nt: TGCGCCAGCAGCTTGCGGCCGGACAGGGGGGAAAACACTGAAGCTTTCTTT; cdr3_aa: CASSLRPDRGENTEAFF
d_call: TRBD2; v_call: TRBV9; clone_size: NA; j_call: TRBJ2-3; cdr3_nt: TGTGCCAGCAGCGTAGCCCCAATGGTAGCGGGAGTCACAGATACGCAGTATTTT; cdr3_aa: CASSVAPMVAGVTDTQYF
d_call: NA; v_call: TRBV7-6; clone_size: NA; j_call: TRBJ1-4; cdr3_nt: TGTGCCAGCAGCTTGGGGGCCGACTCTCAACTGTTTTTT; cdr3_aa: CASSLGADSQLFF
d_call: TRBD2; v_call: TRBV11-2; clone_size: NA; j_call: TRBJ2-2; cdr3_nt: TGTGCCAGCGGCGGGAGGGCCTTTGAGACCGGGGAGCTGTTTTTT; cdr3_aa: CASGGRAFETGELFF
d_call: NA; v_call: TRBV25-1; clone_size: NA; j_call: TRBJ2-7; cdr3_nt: TGTGCCAGCAGTTGGGGGACGGAGTACTACGAGCAGTACTTC; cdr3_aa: CASSWGTEYYEQYF
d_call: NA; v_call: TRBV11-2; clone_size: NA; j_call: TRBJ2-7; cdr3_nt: TGTGCCAGCAGCTTCTTGCCGGGAAACTCCTACGAGCAGTACTTC; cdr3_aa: CASSFLPGNSYEQYF
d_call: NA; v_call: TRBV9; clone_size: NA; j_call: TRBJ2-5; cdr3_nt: TGTGCCAGCAGCGTCACAGGGAGCGGGGAGACCCAGTACTTC; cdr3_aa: CASSVTGSGETQYF
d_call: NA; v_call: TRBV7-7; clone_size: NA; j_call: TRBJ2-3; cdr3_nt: TGTGCTAGCAGCTTATACGGGACAGATACGCAGTATTTT; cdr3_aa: CASSLYGTDTQYF
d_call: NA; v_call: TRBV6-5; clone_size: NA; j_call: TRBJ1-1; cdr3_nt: TGTGCCAGCAGTTACGATCCAGGTCTGAACACTGAAGCTTTCTTT; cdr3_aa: CASSYDPGLNTEAFF
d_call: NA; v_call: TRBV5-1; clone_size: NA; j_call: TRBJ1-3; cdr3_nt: TGCGCCAGCAGCTTGGCCTTAACGGGCTCTGGAAACACCATATATTTT; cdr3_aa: CASSLALTGSGNTIYF
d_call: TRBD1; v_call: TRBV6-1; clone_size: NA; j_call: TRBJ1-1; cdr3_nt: TGTGCCAGCAGTGACAGGACAGGGAGTACTGAAGCTTTCTTT; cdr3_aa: CASSDRTGSTEAFF
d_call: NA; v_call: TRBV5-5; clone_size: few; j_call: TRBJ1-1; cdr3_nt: TGTGCCAGCAGTAATCAACTCCAGAACACTGAAGCTTTCTTT; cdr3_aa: CASSNQLQNTEAFF
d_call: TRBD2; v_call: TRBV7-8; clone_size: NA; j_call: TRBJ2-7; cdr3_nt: TGTGCCAGCAGCTTAGGTGGTGGGTTTAGCGGACTAGCGGTTTCCTACGAGCAGTACTTC; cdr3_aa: CASSLGGGFSGLAVSYEQYF
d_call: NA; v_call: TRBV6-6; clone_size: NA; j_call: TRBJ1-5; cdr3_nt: TGTGCCAGCAGTCCCCGGTCGCCGGGGAGCAATCAGCCCCAGCATTTT; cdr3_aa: CASSPRSPGSNQPQHF
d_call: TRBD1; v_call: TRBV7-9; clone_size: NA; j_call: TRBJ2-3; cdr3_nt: TGTGCCAGTACTAGACAGGGGTTGGTGGAGTATTTT; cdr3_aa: CASTRQGLVEYF
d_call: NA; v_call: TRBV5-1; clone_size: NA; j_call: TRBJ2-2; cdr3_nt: TGCGCCAGCAGCTCCCCACACCTGGAGGCCGGGGAGCTGTTTTTT; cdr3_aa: CASSSPHLEAGELFF
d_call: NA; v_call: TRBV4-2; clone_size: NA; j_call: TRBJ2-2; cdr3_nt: TGTGCCAGCAGCCGAGGTACAGTGTTAGAAGAGCTGTTTTTT; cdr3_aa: CASSRGTVLEELFF
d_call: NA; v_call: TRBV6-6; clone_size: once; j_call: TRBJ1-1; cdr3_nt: TGTGCCAGCAGTTACAACCCAGAAACTGAAGCTTTCTTT; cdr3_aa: CASSYNPETEAFF
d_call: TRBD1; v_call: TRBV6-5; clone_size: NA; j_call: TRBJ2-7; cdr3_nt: TGTGCCAGCAGTTACTCCCAGACAGGGGCCCTCTACGAGCAGTACTTC; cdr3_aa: CASSYSQTGALYEQYF
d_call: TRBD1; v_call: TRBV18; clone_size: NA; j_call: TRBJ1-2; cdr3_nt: TGTGCCAGCTCACCAGGAGGACAGGGGAGGTCCCTCTATGGCTACACCTTC; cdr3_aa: CASSPGGQGRSLYGYTF
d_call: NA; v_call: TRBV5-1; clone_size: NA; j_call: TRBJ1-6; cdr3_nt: TGCGCCAGCAGCTTGGATGCAGGGAATTCACCCCTCCACTTT; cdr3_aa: CASSLDAGNSPLHF
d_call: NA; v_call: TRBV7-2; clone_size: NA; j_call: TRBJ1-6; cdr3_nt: TGTGCCAGCAGCTTATCCCGTCATAATTCACCCCTCCACTTT; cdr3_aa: CASSLSRHNSPLHF